The TCR beta chain under discussion was sequenced for a study of shared T cell receptors in the human thymus (dated by TCRdb to the early 2020s). Context from the whole study: The study examined how self-reactive, shared T-cell receptor alpha chains are generated in the human thymus.

With respect to this clone: The target of this receptor is not known. Base qualities are not recorded, but no much larger clone differs from it by a single base.

Libraries were constructed by the immunoSEQ multiplex PCR assay. This is the immuneACCESS table as TCRdb keeps it, with only in-frame sequences that have V and J called. A part of the clones is gone; compared with another copy, unresolved V genes explain less than half, and the rest is unexplained. The sample data list over 350,000 clones, and approximately 95% of these were observed just once. The ten largest account for around 0.019% of the sample. The sequence was collected from a human donor. The sample was thymocytes.

Read as DNA, the sequence is TGTGCCAGCAGTGAGAGACAGGGGGCCGGCAATCAGCCCCAGCATTTT. Its product reads: CASSERQGAGNQPQHF. Rearrangement joined TRBV2 to TRBJ1-5; 10 central nucleotides agree with TRBD1. The CDR3 runs 16 amino acids, cysteine and phenylalanine included. The CDR3 DNA has 48 bases and is translated from base 1. V loses 3 bases at its end and J loses 2 bases; junction bases beyond the gene matches: 4. The CDR1 and CDR2 encoded by the germline V gene are SNHLY and FYNNEI.